The 5 T cell receptor beta chains given below trace back to one sample, sequenced in a study of blood T cell repertoires in COVID-19. Here immunoSEQ multiplex PCR was the method, and the copy in TCRdb shows in-frame clones only, minus some. Of roughly 250,000 clones listed, more than 85% are singletons. What was sequenced was PBMCs or T cells enriched from blood (not recorded which). Receptors were obtained from a woman between 45 and 65 years old who had recovered from COVID-19.

The rearrangement uses TRBV10-3 and TRBJ1-5; D might be TRBD1 (6 bases). The V gene's germline CDR1 is ENHRY and CDR2 SYGVKD. V lost 6 bases and J lost 3, with 9 bases in between. The CDR3 totals 13 residues. CDR3 coding DNA: TGTGCCATCAGGGACAGTATCAATCAGCCCCAGCATTTT. This gives the protein CAIRDSINQPQHF.

As to this clone: One junction end does not reproduce the germline sequence, and a read error may be involved. This chain joins TRBV7-7 and TRBJ2-5; a possible D gene is TRBD1 (6 bases). This CDR3 is 13 amino acids long. Germline values: CDR1 SSHAT, CDR2 FNYEAQ (reference sequence). In DNA form, the CDR3 reads TGTGCTAGCAGCTCAACAGGGAAAGAGACCCAGTACTTC. This gives the protein CASSSTGKETQYF.

This chain uses TRBV15 with TRBJ2-2; a possible D gene is TRBD1 (6 bases). CDR1 is LNHNV and CDR2 is YYDKDF in the germline V gene (reference sequence). Trimming pared 3 bases from V and 6 bases from J, leaving 17 bases between. The CDR3 spans 16 residues. The CDR3 loop is CATSSAGETGSGELFF. The CDR3, as DNA: TGTGCCACCAGCAGTGCAGGGGAGACGGGATCCGGGGAGCTGTTTTTT.

This clone has a handful of counts. The rearrangement links TRBV7-3 to TRBJ2-1; 15 bases agree with TRBD2. Trimming took 5 bases from V and 5 from J; bases not matched to a gene: 4. The CDR3 is made up of 16 amino acids. CDR1 is SGHTA and CDR2 is FQGTGA in the germline V gene. CDR3 sequence (DNA): TGTGCCAGCAGCCCTCGGACTAGCGGGAGGGACAATGAGCAGTTCTTC. Translation: CASSPRTSGRDNEQFF.

The J gene is TRBJ2-5, the V gene TRBV3-1 (or the pseudogene TRBV3-2); TRBD1 agrees at 11 bases. After removal of 4 bases from V and 5 bases from J, the junction contained 12 bases not matched to a gene. Germline CDR1 and CDR2: LGHDT and YNNKEL (reference sequence). The CDR3 is 17 residues long. CDR3 nucleotides: TGTGCCAGCAGCCGATTATGGACAGGGGGCCTTGATGAGACCCAGTACTTC. Translated: CASSRLWTGGLDETQYF.